This T cell receptor (beta chain) was captured in a study of shared clonotypes between healthy human individuals. Overall study findings and caveats: Clonotypes shared by all four sorted-subset donors had higher generation probabilities than non-shared clonotypes.

V was clipped by 6 bases and J by 2 bases, with 13 bases between them. This CDR3 is built from 14 residues. Germline CDR1 SEHNR, CDR2 FQNEAQ (reference sequence). CCR7-negative CD45RA+ TemRA cells were combined with CD45RO+ cells to form CD8 memory. This clone was counted between two and nine times. The antigen is not known. Every immunoSEQ plate was one replicate of a subset's evenly spread DNA. TCRdb keeps only in-frame clones here, not all; method: immunoSEQ multiplex PCR. The table includes about 320,000 clones, roughly 87% detected once. V usage is TRBV7-9 and J usage is TRBJ1-2; possibly TRBD1 for D (5 bases). The sample taken for sequencing was memory CD8+ T cells sorted from blood. As for subset: CD45RO+ cells pooled with CCR7-negative TemRA cells. This TCR derives from a man younger than 30 in good health. CDR3 sequence: CASRNSTGNYGYTF. The CDR3 bases are TGTGCCAGCAGAAATAGTACAGGCAACTATGGCTACACCTTC.